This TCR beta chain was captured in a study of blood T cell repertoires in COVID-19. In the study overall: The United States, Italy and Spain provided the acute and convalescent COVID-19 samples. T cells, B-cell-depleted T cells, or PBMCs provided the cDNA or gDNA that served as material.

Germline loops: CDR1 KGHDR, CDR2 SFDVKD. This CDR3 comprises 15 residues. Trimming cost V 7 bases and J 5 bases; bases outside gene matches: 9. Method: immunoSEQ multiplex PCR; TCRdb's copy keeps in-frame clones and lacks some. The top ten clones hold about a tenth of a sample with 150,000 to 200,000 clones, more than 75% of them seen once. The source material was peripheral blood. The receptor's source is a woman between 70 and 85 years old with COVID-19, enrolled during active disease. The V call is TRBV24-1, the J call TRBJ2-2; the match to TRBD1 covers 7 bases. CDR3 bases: TGTGCCACCAGACAGGGGACACCCTCGACCGGGGAGCTGTTTTTT. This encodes CATRQGTPSTGELFF.